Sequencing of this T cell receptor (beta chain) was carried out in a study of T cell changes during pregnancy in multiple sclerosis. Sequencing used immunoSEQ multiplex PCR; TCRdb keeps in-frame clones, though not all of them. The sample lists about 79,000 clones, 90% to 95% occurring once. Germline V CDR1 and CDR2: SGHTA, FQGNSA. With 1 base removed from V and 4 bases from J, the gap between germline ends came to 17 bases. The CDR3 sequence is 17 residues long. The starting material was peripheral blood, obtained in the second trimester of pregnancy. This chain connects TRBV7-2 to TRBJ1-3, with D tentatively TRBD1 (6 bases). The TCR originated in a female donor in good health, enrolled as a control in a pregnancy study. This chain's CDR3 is CASSLGFGGLGGNTIYF. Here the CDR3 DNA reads TGTGCCAGCAGCTTAGGGTTCGGGGGGCTAGGCGGAAACACCATATATTTT.